This T cell receptor beta chain was sequenced for a study of blood T cells in healthy people across ages. The CDR3 length is 13 residues. V was pared by 4 bases and J by 7 bases, with 14 bases between. From germline, CDR1 is SQVTM and CDR2 ANQGSEA. It was with a sample-barcoded 5' primer and a J-beta primer mix that a second PCR of about 6 to 11 cycles was run. In TCRdb, the 5' RACE reads were re-called with MiXCR into one record per CDR3 protein. The table records roughly 800,000 distinct CDR3 sequences, around 25% of them present only once. These data were also filed under a second study, of T cells of mothers and their children. As that study records: The yield was over 9.5 million TCR beta CDR3 reads from each mother and a few million from each child. The output of TCR recombination is shaped by thymic selection similarly in related and unrelated pairs.

This TCR was recovered from a boy aged 10-17 years in good health. This chain joins TRBV29-1 and TRBJ2-4; possible D gene TRBD1, 6 bases. Sequencing was done on a sample of blood. CDR3 DNA sequence: TGCAGCGTTGTAACAGGGAAAAGGAACATTCAGTACTTC. Translated, it gives CSVVTGKRNIQYF.